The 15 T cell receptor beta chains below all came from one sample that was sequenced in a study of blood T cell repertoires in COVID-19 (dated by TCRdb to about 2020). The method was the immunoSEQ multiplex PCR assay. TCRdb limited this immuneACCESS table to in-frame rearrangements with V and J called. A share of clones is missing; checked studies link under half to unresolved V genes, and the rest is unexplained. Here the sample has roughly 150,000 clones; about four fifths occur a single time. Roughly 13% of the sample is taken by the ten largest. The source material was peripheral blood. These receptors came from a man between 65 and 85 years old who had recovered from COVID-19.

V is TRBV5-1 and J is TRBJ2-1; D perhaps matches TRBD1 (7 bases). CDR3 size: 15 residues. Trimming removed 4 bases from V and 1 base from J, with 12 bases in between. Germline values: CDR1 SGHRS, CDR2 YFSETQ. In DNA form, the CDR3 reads TGCGCCAGCAGCCCCCAGGGGGGATCCTACAATGAGCAGTTCTTC. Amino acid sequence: CASSPQGGSYNEQFF.

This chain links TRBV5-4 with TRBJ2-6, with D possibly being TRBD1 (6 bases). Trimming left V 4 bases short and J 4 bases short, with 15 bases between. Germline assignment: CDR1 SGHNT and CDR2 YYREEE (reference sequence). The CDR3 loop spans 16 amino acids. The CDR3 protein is CASSPTGSHGANVLTF. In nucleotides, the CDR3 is TGTGCCAGCAGCCCTACAGGGAGCCACGGGGCCAACGTCCTGACTTTC.

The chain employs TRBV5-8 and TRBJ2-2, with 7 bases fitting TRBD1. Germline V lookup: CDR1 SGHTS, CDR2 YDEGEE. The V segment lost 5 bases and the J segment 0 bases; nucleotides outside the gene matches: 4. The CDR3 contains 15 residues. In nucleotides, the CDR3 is TGTGCCAGCAGACGGGACAGTACGAACACCGGGGAGCTGTTTTTT. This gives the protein CASRRDSTNTGELFF.

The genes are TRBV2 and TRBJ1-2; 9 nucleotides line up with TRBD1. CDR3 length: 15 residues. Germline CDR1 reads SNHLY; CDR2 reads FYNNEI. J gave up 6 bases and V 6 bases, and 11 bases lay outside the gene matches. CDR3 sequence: CASRDRGEEIDGYTF. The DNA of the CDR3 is TGTGCCAGCAGGGACAGGGGTGAGGAAATAGATGGCTACACCTTC.

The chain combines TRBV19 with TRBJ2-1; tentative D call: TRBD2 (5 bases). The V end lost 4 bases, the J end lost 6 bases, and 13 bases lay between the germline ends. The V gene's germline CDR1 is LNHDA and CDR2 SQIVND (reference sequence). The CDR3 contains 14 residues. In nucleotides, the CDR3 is TGTGCCAGTAGTACAACCACCCGGGGCAATGAGCAGTTCTTC. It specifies CASSTTTRGNEQFF.

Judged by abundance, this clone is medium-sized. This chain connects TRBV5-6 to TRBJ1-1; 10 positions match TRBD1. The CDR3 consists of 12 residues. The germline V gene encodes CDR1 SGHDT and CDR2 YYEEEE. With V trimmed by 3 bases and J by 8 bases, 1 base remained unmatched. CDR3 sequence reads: CASSWDRGEAFF. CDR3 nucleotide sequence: TGTGCCAGCAGCTGGGACAGGGGAGAAGCTTTCTTT.

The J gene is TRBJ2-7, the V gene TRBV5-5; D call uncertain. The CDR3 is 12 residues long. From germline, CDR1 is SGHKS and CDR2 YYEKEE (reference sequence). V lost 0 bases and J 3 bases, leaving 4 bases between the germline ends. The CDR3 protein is CASSLGVYEQYF. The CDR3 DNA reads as TGTGCCAGCAGCTTGGGCGTCTACGAGCAGTACTTC. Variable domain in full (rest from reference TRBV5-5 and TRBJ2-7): DAGVTQSPTHLIKTRGQQVTLRCSPISGHKSVSWYQQVLGQGPQFIFQYYEKEERGRGNFPDRFSARQFPNYSSELNVNALLLGDSALYLCASSLGVYEQYFGPGTRLTVT.

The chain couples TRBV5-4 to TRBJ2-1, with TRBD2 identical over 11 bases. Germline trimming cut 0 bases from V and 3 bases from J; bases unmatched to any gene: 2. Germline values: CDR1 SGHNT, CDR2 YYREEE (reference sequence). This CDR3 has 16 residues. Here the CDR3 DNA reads TGTGCCAGCAGCTTGGCCGGGACTAGCGGCTACAATGAGCAGTTCTTC. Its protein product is CASSLAGTSGYNEQFF. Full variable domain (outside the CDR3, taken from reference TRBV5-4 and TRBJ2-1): ETGVTQSPTHLIKTRGQQVTLRCSSQSGHNTVSWYQQALGQGPQFIFQYYREEENGRGNFPPRFSGLQFPNYSSELNVNALELDDSALYLCASSLAGTSGYNEQFFGPGTRLTVL.

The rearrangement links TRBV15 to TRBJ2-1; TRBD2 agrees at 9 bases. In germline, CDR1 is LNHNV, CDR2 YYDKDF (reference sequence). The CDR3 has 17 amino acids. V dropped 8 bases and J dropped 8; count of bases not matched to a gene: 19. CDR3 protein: CATRTTLLSGRPHEQFF. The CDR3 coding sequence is TGTGCCACCCGGACAACCTTATTGAGCGGGAGGCCACATGAGCAGTTCTTC.

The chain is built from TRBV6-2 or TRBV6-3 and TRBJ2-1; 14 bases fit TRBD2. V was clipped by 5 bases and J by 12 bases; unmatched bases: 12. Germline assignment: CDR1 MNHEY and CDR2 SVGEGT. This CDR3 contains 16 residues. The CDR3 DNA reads TGTGCCAGCAGTCGCCCCGGGACTAGCGGGAGCGGTGGGCAGTTCTTC. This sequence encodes CASSRPGTSGSGGQFF.

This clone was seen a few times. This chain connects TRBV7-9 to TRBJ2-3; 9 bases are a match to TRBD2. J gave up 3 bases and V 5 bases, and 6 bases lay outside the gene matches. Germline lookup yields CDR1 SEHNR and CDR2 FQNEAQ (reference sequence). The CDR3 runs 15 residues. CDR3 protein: CASSQIAGVTDTQYF. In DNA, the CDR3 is TGTGCCAGCAGCCAGATAGCGGGAGTTACAGATACGCAGTATTTT.

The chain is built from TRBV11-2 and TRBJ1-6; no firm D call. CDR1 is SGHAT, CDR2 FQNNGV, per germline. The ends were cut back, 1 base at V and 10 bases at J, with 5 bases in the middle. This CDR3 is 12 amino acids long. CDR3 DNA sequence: TGTGCCAGCAGCTTAGGCAGATCACCCCTCCACTTT. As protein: CASSLGRSPLHF.

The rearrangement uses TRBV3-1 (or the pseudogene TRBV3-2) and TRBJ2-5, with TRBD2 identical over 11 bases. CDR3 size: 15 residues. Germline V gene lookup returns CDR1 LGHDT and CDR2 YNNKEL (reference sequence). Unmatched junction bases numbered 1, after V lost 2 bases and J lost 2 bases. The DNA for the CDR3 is TGTGCCAGCAGCCAAAGACTAGCGGGACAAGAGACCCAGTACTTC. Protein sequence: CASSQRLAGQETQYF.

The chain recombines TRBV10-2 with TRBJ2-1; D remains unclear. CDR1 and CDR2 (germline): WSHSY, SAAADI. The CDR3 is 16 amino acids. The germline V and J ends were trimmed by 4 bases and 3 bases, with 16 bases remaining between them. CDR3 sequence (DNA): TGCGCCAGCAGTGTTGGTCCAGGAAACTTCTACAATGAGCAGTTCTTC. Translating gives CASSVGPGNFYNEQFF.

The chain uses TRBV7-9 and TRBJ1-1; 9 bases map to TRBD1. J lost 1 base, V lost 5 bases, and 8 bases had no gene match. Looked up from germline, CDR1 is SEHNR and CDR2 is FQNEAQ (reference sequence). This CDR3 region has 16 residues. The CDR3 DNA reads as TGTGCCAGCAGCCCGGGACAGGGTGGATGGAACACTGAAGCTTTCTTT. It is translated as CASSPGQGGWNTEAFF.